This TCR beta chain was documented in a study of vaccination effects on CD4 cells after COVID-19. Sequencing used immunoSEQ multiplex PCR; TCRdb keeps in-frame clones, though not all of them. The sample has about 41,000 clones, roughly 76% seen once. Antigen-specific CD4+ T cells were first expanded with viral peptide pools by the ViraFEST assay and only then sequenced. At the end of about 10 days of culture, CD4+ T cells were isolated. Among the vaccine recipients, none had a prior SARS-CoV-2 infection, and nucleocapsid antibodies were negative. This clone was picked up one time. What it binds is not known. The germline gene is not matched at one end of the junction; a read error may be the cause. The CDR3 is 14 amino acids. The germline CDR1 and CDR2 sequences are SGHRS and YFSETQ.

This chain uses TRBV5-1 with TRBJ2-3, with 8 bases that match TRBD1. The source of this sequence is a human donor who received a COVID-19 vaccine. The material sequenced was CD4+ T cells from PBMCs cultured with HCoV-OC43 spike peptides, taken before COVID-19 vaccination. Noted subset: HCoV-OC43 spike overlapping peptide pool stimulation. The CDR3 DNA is TGCGCCAGCACCTTGGGACAGGACTCAGATACGCAGTATTTT. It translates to CASTLGQDSDTQYF.